This T cell receptor (beta chain) came from a study of cytomegalovirus exposure and HLA in healthy donors. Study conclusions and caveats: Presence/absence results assume similar sequencing depth per donor, which may not hold. Reported results showed that the classifier diagnosed cytomegalovirus status with high specificity and sensitivity. In an earlier analysis, most TCR beta V segments were productive about 87% or about 30% of the time.

About this clone: Its antigen is unknown.

Among the donors, all were healthy bone marrow donors. Researchers ran the PCR with 60 Vbeta and 13 Jbeta primers. The table came from immunoSEQ multiplex PCR; TCRdb's copy has only in-frame clones and leaves some out. The data hold about 99,000 clones, with about 78% observed a single time. This CDR3 is 17 amino acids long. The germline CDR1 and CDR2 sequences are SGHVS and FNYEAQ. Germline trimming cut 5 bases from V and 1 base from J; bases unmatched to any gene: 4. The receptor was isolated from a middle-aged man in good health and CMV-seronegative. The material sequenced was PBMCs. V is TRBV7-6 and J is TRBJ2-3; 15 positions match TRBD2. CDR3 bases: TGTGCCAGCAGCGTGGGACTAGCGGGAGGTGGCACAGATACGCAGTATTTT. Amino acids: CASSVGLAGGGTDTQYF.